These 29 T cell receptor beta chains originate from one sample sequenced in a study of T cell changes during pregnancy in multiple sclerosis. The table came from immunoSEQ multiplex PCR; TCRdb's copy has only in-frame clones and leaves some out. Of just under 100,000 clones listed, 80% to 95% were seen once; the top ten hold roughly 0.99%. The specimen was peripheral blood, collected after pregnancy. These receptors were collected from a female donor with multiple sclerosis, enrolled in a pregnancy study.

The rearrangement uses TRBV6-4 and TRBJ2-2; D is possibly TRBD2 (6 bases). Trimming cost V 8 bases and J 0 bases, with 10 bases left between them. CDR1 is MRHNA and CDR2 is SNTAGT in the germline V gene. The CDR3 has 14 amino acids. The CDR3 is CASSGLANTGELFF. Written as DNA, the CDR3 is TGTGCCAGCTCGGGACTCGCGAACACCGGGGAGCTGTTTTTT.

This chain links TRBV29-1 with TRBJ2-7, with 7 positions matching TRBD2. The V and J ends lost 3 bases and 5 bases, in that order; junction bases with no gene match: 7. CDR3 length: 13 residues. CDR1 and CDR2 (germline): SQVTM, ANQGSEA. The CDR3 spells CSVDYAGADEQYF. CDR3 sequence (DNA): TGCAGCGTTGATTACGCGGGAGCCGACGAGCAGTACTTC.

This rearrangement joins TRBV5-1 to TRBJ2-1; 9 bases align to TRBD1. Trimming removed 4 bases from V and 7 bases from J; junction bases left unmatched: 6. The germline gives CDR1 SGHRS, CDR2 YFSETQ. The CDR3 has 14 amino acids. CDR3 in amino acids: CASSPGTGWNEQFF. As DNA, the CDR3 is TGCGCCAGCAGCCCTGGGACAGGGTGGAATGAGCAGTTCTTC.

The rearrangement links TRBV19 to TRBJ2-5; TRBD1 matches 10 bases. Germline values: CDR1 LNHDA, CDR2 SQIVND (reference sequence). V was pared by 5 bases and J by 5 bases, with 11 bases of the junction left unmatched. The CDR3 spans 16 residues. The CDR3 loop reads CASSPAGTGERETQYF. The DNA of the CDR3 is TGTGCCAGTAGTCCGGCCGGGACAGGGGAGCGGGAGACCCAGTACTTC.

This clone was recorded once. The chain joins TRBV20-1 to TRBJ2-7; no definite D call. Germline V lookup: CDR1 DFQATT, CDR2 SNEGSKA (reference sequence). Trimming shortened V by 3 bases and J by 5 bases, and 8 bases separated the two germline ends. The CDR3 runs 11 residues. The CDR3 bases are TGCAGTGCTAGCTCAGGCAACGAGCAGTACTTC. The encoded protein is CSASSGNEQYF.

V gene TRBV5-4 combines with J gene TRBJ2-1, with 7 bases matching TRBD1. J lost 5 bases, V lost 0 bases, and 2 bases had no gene match. In germline, CDR1 is SGHNT, CDR2 YYREEE (reference sequence). The CDR3 is 14 amino acids. The CDR3 loop is CASSLEQGNNEQFF. CDR3 DNA: TGTGCCAGCAGCTTGGAACAGGGGAACAATGAGCAGTTCTTC. Drawing the rest from reference TRBV5-4 and TRBJ2-1, the complete variable domain is ETGVTQSPTHLIKTRGQQVTLRCSSQSGHNTVSWYQQALGQGPQFIFQYYREEENGRGNFPPRFSGLQFPNYSSELNVNALELDDSALYLCASSLEQGNNEQFFGPGTRLTVL.

CDR3 DNA sequence: TGTGCCAGCAGCGTAGGTGGCCGGGACAGGGGTTCGGAGACCCAGTACTTC. Its translation: CASSVGGRDRGSETQYF. The J gene is TRBJ2-5, the V gene TRBV9, with TRBD1 identical over 10 bases. CDR3 size: 17 residues. CDR1 and CDR2 (germline): SGDLS, YYNGEE. V was clipped by 0 bases and J by 5 bases; unmatched bases: 10.

V gene TRBV2 combines with J gene TRBJ2-6; D possibly corresponds to TRBD1 (6 bases). CDR1 SNHLY and CDR2 FYNNEI come from the germline V gene. The CDR3 runs 18 residues. V gave up 6 bases and J gave up 4 bases, with 22 bases separating them. In nucleotides, the CDR3 is TGTGCCAGCAGGCCGAACAGGGTTTGGGGTATAGGGGCCAACGTCCTGACTTTC. As protein: CASRPNRVWGIGANVLTF.

V is TRBV5-4 and J is TRBJ2-2, with TRBD2 identical over 14 bases. The germline CDR1 and CDR2 sequences are SGHNT and YYREEE (reference sequence). CDR3 length equals 17 residues. J lost 4 bases, V lost 3 bases, and 5 bases had no gene match. CDR3 sequence: CASSSGLAGVSTGELFF. The CDR3 DNA is TGTGCCAGCAGCTCGGGACTAGCGGGAGTGAGCACCGGGGAGCTGTTTTTT.

The chain is built from TRBV5-1 and TRBJ2-5; TRBD2 matches 7 bases. The trim removed 4 bases at V and 2 bases at J, leaving 11 bases unmatched. The CDR3 is made up of 16 amino acids. Looked up from germline, CDR1 is SGHRS and CDR2 is YFSETQ. CDR3 DNA sequence: TGCGCCAGCAGCCCTGGGGAGAGACTAGCACAAGAGACCCAGTACTTC. It encodes CASSPGERLAQETQYF.

This chain connects TRBV2 to TRBJ1-1; TRBD1 matches at 9 bases. The germline V gene encodes CDR1 SNHLY and CDR2 FYNNEI. The CDR3 has 17 amino acids. The V gene end was trimmed by 4 bases and the J gene end by 0 bases; junction bases not matched to a gene: 9. CDR3 protein: CASSVSRDRDMNTEAFF. The CDR3 bases are TGTGCCAGCAGTGTCTCTAGGGACAGGGATATGAACACTGAAGCTTTCTTT.

The chain links TRBV19 to TRBJ1-1; 8 nucleotides match TRBD1. CDR1 is LNHDA and CDR2 is SQIVND in the germline V gene (reference sequence). The V segment lost 3 bases and the J segment 1 base; nucleotides outside the gene matches: 1. The CDR3 runs to 14 residues. Here the CDR3 reads CASSIGQGNTEAFF. The CDR3 DNA sequence: TGTGCCAGTAGTATCGGACAGGGGAACACTGAAGCTTTCTTT.

The chain recombines TRBV28 with TRBJ2-7, with 10 nucleotides matching TRBD2. Looked up from germline, CDR1 is MDHEN and CDR2 is SYDVKM. Trimming took 3 bases from V and 8 from J; bases not matched to a gene: 13. This CDR3 has 16 amino acids. This CDR3 is CASSLIEREGRLQQYF. The DNA for the CDR3 is TGTGCCAGCAGTTTGATCGAGCGGGAGGGCCGCCTCCAGCAGTACTTC. Combining the CDR3 with reference TRBV28 and TRBJ2-7 gives the whole variable domain DVKVTQSSRYLVKRTGEKVFLECVQDMDHENMFWYRQDPGLGLRLIYFSYDVKMKEKGDIPEGYSVSREKKERFSLILESASTNQTSMYLCASSLIEREGRLQQYFGPGTRLTVT.

V gene TRBV29-1 combines with J gene TRBJ2-7, with TRBD2 identical over 9 bases. Germline values: CDR1 SQVTM, CDR2 ANQGSEA. V lost 5 bases and J lost 3; bases outside the gene matches: 2. The CDR3 loop spans 12 amino acids. CDR3: CSVLTSGYEQYF. CDR3 in DNA: TGCAGCGTTTTGACTAGCGGCTACGAGCAGTACTTC.

V usage is TRBV6-1 and J usage is TRBJ1-2; D gene unclear. Trimming took off 6 bases at V and 4 bases at J, with 9 bases between the two ends. CDR1 is MNHNS, CDR2 SASEGT, per germline. The CDR3 is 12 residues long. For the CDR3, the DNA is TGTGCCAGCAGGGAACAGTCCTATGGCTACACCTTC. As protein: CASREQSYGYTF.

This clone was seen a few times. The chain links TRBV2 to TRBJ2-2, with TRBD2 matching 8 bases. V gave up 7 bases and J gave up 9 bases; unmatched junction bases: 10. The CDR3 is 14 amino acids. CDR1 is SNHLY, CDR2 FYNNEI, per germline. The CDR3 nucleotides are TGTGCCAGCACCAGCGGGAGAGTGCTAAGGGAGCTGTTTTTT. It encodes CASTSGRVLRELFF.

V is TRBV29-1 and J is TRBJ2-5; 7 bases fit TRBD1. CDR3 length: 10 residues. Germline V CDR1 and CDR2: SQVTM, ANQGSEA. Unmatched junction bases numbered 5, after V lost 6 bases and J lost 10 bases. The CDR3 sequence is CSVGTVDQYF. The DNA of the CDR3 is TGCAGCGTGGGGACAGTCGACCAGTACTTC.

With regard to this clone: Other DNA sequences in the same sample also yield this CDR3. This sequence joins TRBV9 and TRBJ1-5; 7 bases match TRBD1. The germline V gene has CDR1 SGDLS and CDR2 YYNGEE. The V and J ends lost 0 bases and 5 bases, in that order; junction bases with no gene match: 2. CDR3 length: 14 amino acids. CDR3 loop: CASSVGTGYQPQHF. CDR3 DNA sequence: TGTGCCAGCAGCGTAGGGACAGGCTATCAGCCCCAGCATTTT.

The rearrangement uses TRBV7-2 and TRBJ2-1, with 7 bases lining up with TRBD1. The germline CDR1 and CDR2 sequences are SGHTA and FQGNSA. V was clipped by 5 bases and J by 3 bases; unmatched bases: 10. The CDR3 is made up of 16 amino acids. The CDR3, as DNA: TGTGCCAGCAGCCCGGGGACAGATCTCTTCTACAATGAGCAGTTCTTC. Its translation is CASSPGTDLFYNEQFF. Filled out from reference TRBV7-2 and TRBJ2-1, the complete variable domain reads GAGVSQSPSNKVTEKGKDVELRCDPISGHTALYWYRQSLGQGLEFLIYFQGNSAPDKSGLPSDRFSAERTGGSVSTLTIQRTQQEDSAVYLCASSPGTDLFYNEQFFGPGTRLTVL.

This clone was picked up a small number of times. A junction end diverges from the germline sequence, so it may reflect a read error. The J gene is TRBJ2-7, the V gene TRBV4-1; 9 positions match TRBD1. The CDR3 loop spans 15 amino acids. The germline V gene has CDR1 MGHRA and CDR2 YSYEKL. The CDR3 here is CASSQVQGGQGRLNF. The CDR3 nucleotides read TGCGCCAGCAGCCAAGTACAGGGAGGACAGGGGAGGCTAAACTTC.

This clone was recorded a few times. Additional DNA sequences in this sample encode the identical CDR3. The gene calls are TRBV9 and TRBJ2-1; no firm D call. In germline, CDR1 is SGDLS, CDR2 YYNGEE. V shed 5 bases and J shed 5 bases, with 5 bases lying between them. The CDR3 is 11 amino acids. The CDR3 nucleotides read TGTGCCAGCAGTTTAGACAATGAGCAGTTCTTC. Amino acids: CASSLDNEQFF.

The chain recombines TRBV6-5 with TRBJ2-2, with unresolved D. V shed 3 bases and J shed 4 bases, with 9 bases lying between them. Looked up from germline, CDR1 is MNHEY and CDR2 is SVGAGI. The CDR3 has 14 amino acids. CDR3 bases: TGTGCCAGCAGTTATCTGGGCGCCACCGGGGAGCTGTTTTTT. Translation gives CASSYLGATGELFF.

The chain couples TRBV5-1 to TRBJ2-7, with 13 bases fitting TRBD2. The CDR3 extends over 17 amino acids. Germline V gene sequence: CDR1 SGHRS, CDR2 YFSETQ. J gave up 2 bases and V 3 bases, and 8 bases lay outside the gene matches. CDR3 DNA sequence: TGCGCCAGCAGCTGGTGGACTAGCGGGAGTACTACCTACGAGCAGTACTTC. This encodes CASSWWTSGSTTYEQYF.

J is TRBJ2-7 and V is TRBV10-3; 7 nucleotides match TRBD1. There are 13 residues in the CDR3. In germline, CDR1 is ENHRY, CDR2 SYGVKD. After removal of 6 bases from V and 2 bases from J, the junction contained 4 bases not matched to a gene. The CDR3: CAIRRDRPYEQYF. The CDR3 bases are TGTGCCATCAGAAGGGACAGACCCTACGAGCAGTACTTC.

This sequence joins TRBV28 and TRBJ2-5; D possibly corresponds to TRBD1 (8 bases). V gave up 4 bases and J gave up 7 bases, with 22 bases separating them. The germline V gene encodes CDR1 MDHEN and CDR2 SYDVKM. The CDR3 runs 16 residues. The chain's CDR3 is CASSSSGRGPGGTQYF. Written as DNA, the CDR3 is TGTGCCAGCAGTTCTAGCGGCAGGGGGCCGGGAGGGACCCAGTACTTC.

V usage is TRBV5-1 and J usage is TRBJ2-7; 12 nucleotides match TRBD2. This CDR3 has 15 residues. The V gene end was trimmed by 4 bases and the J gene end by 5 bases; junction bases not matched to a gene: 7. The germline CDR1 and CDR2 sequences are SGHRS and YFSETQ. This CDR3 is CASSLETSGGDEQYF. In DNA, the CDR3 is TGCGCCAGCAGCCTGGAGACTAGCGGGGGTGACGAGCAGTACTTC.

The rearrangement uses TRBV9 and TRBJ2-5; a possible D gene is TRBD2 (5 bases). Germline V gives CDR1 SGDLS, CDR2 YYNGEE. Trimming took 0 bases from V and 2 from J, leaving 14 bases between them. The CDR3 is made up of 16 amino acids. CDR3 amino acids: CASSVEGIARQETQYF. CDR3 sequence (DNA): TGTGCCAGCAGCGTAGAAGGAATAGCGAGGCAAGAGACCCAGTACTTC.

V and J are TRBV2 and TRBJ1-5; D might be TRBD1 (6 bases). The V and J ends lost 6 bases and 0 bases respectively, with 15 bases between them. There are 16 residues in the CDR3. CDR1 is SNHLY, CDR2 FYNNEI, per germline. CDR3 bases: TGTGCCAGCAGCGTGCGACAGGTCAATAGCAATCAGCCCCAGCATTTT. Translating it yields CASSVRQVNSNQPQHF.

This CDR3 is CASSYPGTGPHEAFF. For the CDR3, the DNA is TGTGCCAGCAGTTACCCAGGGACAGGGCCCCATGAAGCTTTCTTT. The chain uses TRBV6-5 and TRBJ1-1; 9 bases line up with TRBD1. Germline V gene sequence: CDR1 MNHEY, CDR2 SVGAGI. This CDR3 spans 15 amino acids. With 2 bases clipped from V and 7 bases from J, the junction kept 8 bases outside the gene matches.